A single sample gave rise to the 24 T cell receptor beta chains below, sequenced in a study of T cell changes during pregnancy in multiple sclerosis. Measured with immunoSEQ multiplex PCR; TCRdb has only the in-frame clones, and not every one. The table includes more than 70,000 clones, 85% to 95% detected once. Source: peripheral blood, taken before pregnancy. The receptors here all came from a female donor with multiple sclerosis, enrolled in a pregnancy study.

V and J are TRBV6-6 and TRBJ1-2; D is ambiguous. The CDR3 loop spans 12 amino acids. Germline-derived CDR1 and CDR2 are MNHNY and SVGAGI (reference sequence). The V end lost 6 bases, the J end lost 8 bases, and 13 bases lay between the germline ends. CDR3 in amino acids: CASRFQDRGYTF. The CDR3 bases are TGTGCCAGCAGGTTCCAGGATCGAGGCTACACCTTC.

The chain carries TRBV19 and TRBJ2-5; TRBD1 aligns across 9 bases. CDR1 is LNHDA, CDR2 SQIVND, per germline (reference sequence). The J segment lost 4 bases and the V segment lost 3 bases, leaving 9 bases of the junction unmatched. The CDR3 contains 16 residues. In DNA form, the CDR3 reads TGTGCCAGTAGTATTAGTCTACAGGGGGCGGGAGAGACCCAGTACTTC. Its protein product is CASSISLQGAGETQYF.

CDR3 amino acids: CASSQFSGNEKLFF. Here the CDR3 DNA reads TGTGCCAGCAGCCAATTTAGCGGGAATGAAAAACTGTTTTTT. The chain has TRBV16 and TRBJ1-4; D unclear. The CDR3 loop spans 14 amino acids. V was shortened by 1 base and J by 5 bases, with 8 bases between the two germline ends. Germline values: CDR1 KGHSY, CDR2 FQNENV.

The CDR3 protein is CASSKDSLNTEAFF. The DNA for the CDR3 is TGTGCCAGTAGTAAGGACAGCCTGAACACTGAAGCTTTCTTT. The chain recombines TRBV19 with TRBJ1-1, with a weak D call TRBD1 (6 bases). The CDR3 is made up of 14 amino acids. V gave up 4 bases and J gave up 0 bases, with 9 bases separating them. CDR1 and CDR2 (germline): LNHDA, SQIVND (reference sequence).

This clone was seen only a few times. The V call is TRBV19, the J call TRBJ1-1; D is unclear. V was pared by 2 bases and J by 0 bases, with 7 bases between. There are 14 residues in the CDR3. CDR1 and CDR2 (germline): LNHDA, SQIVND (reference sequence). The CDR3 here is CASSIQALNTEAFF. DNA of the CDR3: TGTGCCAGTAGTATACAGGCGTTGAACACTGAAGCTTTCTTT.

The chain couples TRBV7-9 to TRBJ1-2, with D possibly being TRBD1 (5 bases). The germline V gene encodes CDR1 SEHNR and CDR2 FQNEAQ (reference sequence). This CDR3 spans 11 amino acids. With 5 bases removed from V and 8 bases from J, the gap between germline ends came to 9 bases. CDR3 DNA sequence: TGTGCCAGCAGCCTCTCAGGGGGCTACACCTTC. Its translation: CASSLSGGYTF.

The V call is TRBV28, the J call TRBJ2-7; 10 bases are shared with TRBD2. The CDR3 has 16 residues. Germline-derived CDR1 and CDR2 are MDHEN and SYDVKM. V dropped 3 bases and J dropped 1; count of bases not matched to a gene: 6. CDR3 loop: CASSFATSGVSYEQYF. The CDR3 coding sequence is TGTGCCAGCAGTTTCGCCACTAGCGGGGTTTCCTACGAGCAGTACTTC.

This clone was seen a single time. The chain carries TRBV4-3 and TRBJ2-7, with 8 bases lining up with TRBD2. Germline V lookup: CDR1 LGHNA, CDR2 YSLEER. There are 15 residues in the CDR3. With V trimmed by 6 bases and J by 4 bases, 11 bases remained unmatched. The CDR3 sequence: CASRDVLAESYEQYF. CDR3 nucleotide sequence: TGCGCCAGCAGAGATGTACTAGCGGAGTCTTACGAGCAGTACTTC.

The rearrangement links TRBV7-2 to TRBJ2-1; 9 bases map to TRBD2. Germline CDR1 and CDR2: SGHTA and FQGNSA. This CDR3 comprises 16 residues. V lost 1 base and J lost 5; bases outside the gene matches: 6. CDR3 nucleotides: TGTGCCAGCAGCTTAGTTCCAGCGGGAGGAAACAATGAGCAGTTCTTC. Protein sequence: CASSLVPAGGNNEQFF.

The chain couples TRBV6-1 to TRBJ2-5; the D is unclear. The germline V gene has CDR1 MNHNS and CDR2 SASEGT. The V and J ends lost 6 bases and 4 bases respectively, with 9 bases between them. This CDR3 comprises 12 residues. The CDR3 reads CASSTNGETQYF. The CDR3 nucleotides read TGTGCCAGCAGCACTAACGGAGAGACCCAGTACTTC.

The chain links TRBV19 to TRBJ2-1; D ambiguous. The CDR3 has 11 amino acids. Looked up from germline, CDR1 is LNHDA and CDR2 is SQIVND (reference sequence). The germline V and J ends were trimmed by 8 bases and 6 bases, with 8 bases remaining between them. The CDR3 DNA reads TGTGCCAGTCAAAACTTCAATGAGCAGTTCTTC. It encodes CASQNFNEQFF.

The V and J genes are TRBV6-5 and TRBJ2-7; possible D gene TRBD2, 5 bases. Trimming stripped 7 bases from V and 0 bases from J, with 10 bases between. This CDR3 spans 13 amino acids. CDR1 and CDR2 (germline): MNHEY, SVGAGI. In DNA, the CDR3 is TGTGCCAGCAAAAGCGGAGCCTCCTACGAGCAGTACTTC. Translation: CASKSGASYEQYF.

The J gene is TRBJ1-1, the V gene TRBV4-2, with no clear D. Per germline, CDR1 LGHNA and CDR2 YNFKEQ. The CDR3 has 14 residues. The ends were cut back, 4 bases at V and 4 bases at J, with 13 bases in the middle. CDR3 loop: CASSLTRDATEAFF. CDR3 sequence (DNA): TGTGCCAGCAGCCTAACGAGGGATGCCACTGAAGCTTTCTTT.

The rearrangement uses TRBV5-4 and TRBJ2-5; possible D gene TRBD2, 6 bases. This CDR3 has 14 amino acids. Germline V CDR1 and CDR2: SGHNT, YYREEE (reference sequence). Deletions cut 3 bases from V and 2 bases from J, with 11 bases between. The chain's CDR3 is CASSWRDHQETQYF. CDR3 in DNA: TGTGCCAGCAGCTGGCGGGACCATCAAGAGACCCAGTACTTC.

V and J are TRBV5-4 and TRBJ2-2; D might be TRBD1 (6 bases). The length of the CDR3 is 17 residues. With 1 base removed from V and 5 bases from J, the gap between germline ends came to 18 bases. Germline V gene sequence: CDR1 SGHNT, CDR2 YYREEE (reference sequence). CDR3 bases: TGTGCCAGCAGCTTGCGCGCTCATTCTACAGGGACCGGGGAGCTGTTTTTT. This encodes CASSLRAHSTGTGELFF.

The chain combines TRBV28 with TRBJ2-1; 8 positions match TRBD2. The CDR3 consists of 15 residues. Germline V CDR1 and CDR2: MDHEN, SYDVKM. The ends lost 6 bases at V and 7 bases at J; junction bases unmatched: 11. CDR3 protein: CASSESSGSRNEQFF. Here the CDR3 DNA reads TGTGCCAGCAGCGAATCAAGCGGGAGTCGAAATGAGCAGTTCTTC.

The chain carries TRBV6-1 and TRBJ1-3; TRBD1 aligns across 9 bases. The germline gives CDR1 MNHNS, CDR2 SASEGT. This CDR3 is built from 15 residues. The trim removed 6 bases at V and 1 base at J, leaving 4 bases unmatched. The CDR3 coding sequence is TGTGCCAGCAGCGGAGGGACAGGGTCTGGAAACACCATATATTTT. This translates into CASSGGTGSGNTIYF.

The chain joins TRBV19 to TRBJ1-2, with a possible D match to TRBD1 (6 bases). Trimming removed 5 bases from V and 0 bases from J, with 10 bases in between. The CDR3 loop spans 14 amino acids. Germline lookup yields CDR1 LNHDA and CDR2 SQIVND (reference sequence). The CDR3, as DNA: TGTGCCAGTAGTCTCAGGGGTGCTAACTATGGCTACACCTTC. It codes for CASSLRGANYGYTF.

J is TRBJ2-2 and V is TRBV9; 7 bases match TRBD2. Per germline, CDR1 SGDLS and CDR2 YYNGEE. The V segment lost 4 bases and the J segment 2 bases; nucleotides outside the gene matches: 11. This CDR3 has 17 amino acids. CDR3 DNA sequence: TGTGCCAGCAGCTCTATATGGGCGGGAGCAAACACCGGGGAGCTGTTTTTT. Translated: CASSSIWAGANTGELFF.

This rearrangement joins TRBV7-9 to TRBJ1-3; 8 bases are a match to TRBD1. The V gene end was trimmed by 1 base and the J gene end by 4 bases; junction bases not matched to a gene: 9. The CDR3 sequence is 17 residues long. Germline V lookup: CDR1 SEHNR, CDR2 FQNEAQ (reference sequence). As DNA, the CDR3 is TGTGCCAGCAGCTTAGAGGCCAGGGGGCGCCGGGGAAACACCATATATTTT. It is translated as CASSLEARGRRGNTIYF. The whole variable domain, remainder taken from reference TRBV7-9 and TRBJ1-3, is DTGVSQNPRHKITKRGQNVTFRCDPISEHNRLYWYRQTLGQGPEFLTYFQNEAQLEKSRLLSDRFSAERPKGSFSTLEIQRTEQGDSAMYLCASSLEARGRRGNTIYFGEGSWLTVV.

The gene calls are TRBV7-2 and TRBJ2-2, with TRBD1 matching over 8 bases. Germline CDR1 is SGHTA and CDR2 is FQGNSA. This CDR3 contains 17 residues. Trimming cost V 4 bases and J 1 base; bases outside gene matches: 8. The CDR3 is CASSSWRTGRNTGELFF. CDR3 nucleotides: TGTGCCAGCAGCTCTTGGCGGACAGGGCGGAACACCGGGGAGCTGTTTTTT.

The chain couples TRBV6-6 to TRBJ2-3; D is possibly TRBD2 (7 bases). The CDR3 contains 13 residues. Germline CDR1 reads MNHNY; CDR2 reads SVGAGI (reference sequence). CDR3 nucleotides: TGTGCATTGGGGGAGGGGGGGACAGATACGCAGTATTTT. It specifies CALGEGGTDTQYF.

V and J are TRBV29-1 and TRBJ1-3; D is perhaps TRBD1 (6 bases). Germline V CDR1 and CDR2: SQVTM, ANQGSEA. Trimming stripped 1 base from V and 3 bases from J, with 13 bases between. This CDR3 has 15 amino acids. DNA of the CDR3: TGCAGCGTTGAAGCCACAGGGCCGTTTGGAAACACCATATATTTT. Its translation is CSVEATGPFGNTIYF.

This clone has a handful of counts. The chain joins TRBV7-9 to TRBJ2-7; 13 bases match TRBD2. The CDR3 spans 16 residues. J gave up 4 bases and V 4 bases, and 7 bases lay outside the gene matches. The germline V gene encodes CDR1 SEHNR and CDR2 FQNEAQ (reference sequence). The chain's CDR3 is CASSSLAGGPLYEQYF. In nucleotides, the CDR3 is TGTGCCAGCAGCTCACTAGCGGGAGGGCCGCTGTACGAGCAGTACTTC.